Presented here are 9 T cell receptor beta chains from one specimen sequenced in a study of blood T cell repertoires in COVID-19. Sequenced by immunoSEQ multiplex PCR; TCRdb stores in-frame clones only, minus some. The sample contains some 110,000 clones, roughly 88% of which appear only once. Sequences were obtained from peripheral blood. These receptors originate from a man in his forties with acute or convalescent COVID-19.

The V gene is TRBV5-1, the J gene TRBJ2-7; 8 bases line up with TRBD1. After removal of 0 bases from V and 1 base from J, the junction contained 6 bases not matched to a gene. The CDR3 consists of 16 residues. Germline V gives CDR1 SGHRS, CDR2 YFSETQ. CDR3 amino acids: CASSLALWDRSYEQYF. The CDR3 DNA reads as TGCGCCAGCAGCTTGGCCCTCTGGGACAGGTCCTACGAGCAGTACTTC.

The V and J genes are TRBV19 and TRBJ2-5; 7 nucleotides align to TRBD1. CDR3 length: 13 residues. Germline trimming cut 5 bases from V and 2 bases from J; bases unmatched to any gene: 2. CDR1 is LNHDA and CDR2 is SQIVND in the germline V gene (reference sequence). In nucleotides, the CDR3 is TGTGCCAGTAGTCGGGACAGACAAGAGACCCAGTACTTC. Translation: CASSRDRQETQYF.

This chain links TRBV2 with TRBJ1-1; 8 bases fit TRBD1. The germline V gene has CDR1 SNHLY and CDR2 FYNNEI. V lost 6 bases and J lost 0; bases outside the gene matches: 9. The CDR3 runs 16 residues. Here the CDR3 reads CASRAQGAPMNTEAFF. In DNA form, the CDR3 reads TGTGCCAGCAGGGCTCAGGGGGCCCCGATGAACACTGAAGCTTTCTTT.

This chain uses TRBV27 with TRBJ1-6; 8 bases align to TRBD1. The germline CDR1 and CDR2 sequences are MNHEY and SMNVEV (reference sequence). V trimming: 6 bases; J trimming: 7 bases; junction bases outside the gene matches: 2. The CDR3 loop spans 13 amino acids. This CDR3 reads CASRDRENSPLHF. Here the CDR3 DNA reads TGTGCCAGCAGGGACAGGGAAAATTCACCCCTCCACTTT.

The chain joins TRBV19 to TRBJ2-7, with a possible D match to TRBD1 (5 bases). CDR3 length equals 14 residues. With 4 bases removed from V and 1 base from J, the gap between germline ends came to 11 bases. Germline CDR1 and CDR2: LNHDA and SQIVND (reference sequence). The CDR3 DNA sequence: TGTGCCAGTAGTAATCAGGGATCTTCCTACGAGCAGTACTTC. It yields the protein CASSNQGSSYEQYF. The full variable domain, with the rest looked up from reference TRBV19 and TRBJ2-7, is DGGITQSPKYLFRKEGQNVTLSCEQNLNHDAMYWYRQDPGQGLRLIYYSQIVNDFQKGDIAEGYSVSREKKESFPLTVTSAQKNPTAFYLCASSNQGSSYEQYFGPGTRLTVT.

The CDR3 loop reads CASSFPRQGADTEAFF. In DNA form, the CDR3 reads TGTGCCAGCAGCTTCCCCCGACAGGGGGCCGATACTGAAGCTTTCTTT. The chain joins TRBV7-9 to TRBJ1-1, with TRBD1 matching 10 bases. With V trimmed by 3 bases and J by 5 bases, 9 bases remained unmatched. Germline V gene lookup returns CDR1 SEHNR and CDR2 FQNEAQ (reference sequence). The CDR3 sequence is 16 residues long.

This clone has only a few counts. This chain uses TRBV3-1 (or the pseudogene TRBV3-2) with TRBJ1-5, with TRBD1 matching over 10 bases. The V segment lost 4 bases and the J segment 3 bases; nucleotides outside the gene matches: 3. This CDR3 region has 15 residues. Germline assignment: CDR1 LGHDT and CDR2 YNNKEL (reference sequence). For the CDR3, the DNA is TGTGCCAGCAGCCTCGGGACAGGGGTCAATCAGCCCCAGCATTTT. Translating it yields CASSLGTGVNQPQHF.

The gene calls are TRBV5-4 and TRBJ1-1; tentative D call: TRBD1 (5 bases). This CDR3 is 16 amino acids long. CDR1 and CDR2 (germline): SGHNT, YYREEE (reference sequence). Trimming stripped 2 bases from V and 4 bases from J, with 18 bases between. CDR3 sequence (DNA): TGTGCCAGCAGCTTTAAGGGGCCAATCGTTGTCACTGAAGCTTTCTTT. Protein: CASSFKGPIVVTEAFF. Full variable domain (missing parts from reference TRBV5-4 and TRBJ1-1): ETGVTQSPTHLIKTRGQQVTLRCSSQSGHNTVSWYQQALGQGPQFIFQYYREEENGRGNFPPRFSGLQFPNYSSELNVNALELDDSALYLCASSFKGPIVVTEAFFGQGTRLTVV.

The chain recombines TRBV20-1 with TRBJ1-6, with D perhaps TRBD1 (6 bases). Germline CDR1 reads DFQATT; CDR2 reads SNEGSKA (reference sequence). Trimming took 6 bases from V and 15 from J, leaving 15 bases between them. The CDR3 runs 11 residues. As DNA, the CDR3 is TGCAGTGCGCGGCAGGGGTTATACCTCCACTTT. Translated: CSARQGLYLHF.